A selection of T cell receptor beta chains follows, all from one sample in a study of blood T cell repertoires in COVID-19. Profiling relied on immunoSEQ multiplex PCR, and the TCRdb table lists in-frame clones only, not all of them. Seen here are 90,000 to 120,000 clones, roughly nine tenths observed once, and the top ten hold nearly 5%. The sample taken for sequencing was peripheral blood. These receptors originate from a middle-aged man with active or convalescent COVID-19. The CDR3 runs from the conserved cysteine through the conserved F or W. D genes are given only for firm matches. Clone size is not always given. Where it is, it says once, few, many or a class for expanded clones.

cdr3_aa: CASNPLGTGTEAFF
cdr3_nt: TGTGCCAGCAACCCCCTAGGGACAGGTACTGAAGCTTTCTTT
cdr3_length: 14
clone_size: once
d_call: TRBD1
j_call: TRBJ1-1
v_call: TRBV28

cdr3_aa: CASSPGLAAKGYYEQYF
cdr3_nt: TGTGCCAGCAGCCCGGGACTAGCAGCGAAGGGTTACTACGAGCAGTACTTC
cdr3_length: 17
clone_size: once
d_call: TRBD2
j_call: TRBJ2-7
v_call: TRBV3-1/TRBV3-2

cdr3_aa: CASSFTGLASNEQFF
cdr3_nt: TGTGCCAGCAGCTTTACGGGACTAGCCTCAAATGAGCAGTTCTTC
cdr3_length: 15
clone_size: -
d_call: TRBD2
j_call: TRBJ2-1
v_call: TRBV7-2

cdr3_aa: CASHGTGVGNQPQHF
cdr3_nt: TGTGCCAGCCATGGAACAGGGGTCGGGAATCAGCCCCAGCATTTT
cdr3_length: 15
clone_size: -
d_call: TRBD1
j_call: TRBJ1-5
v_call: TRBV19

cdr3_aa: CASSQDGAGNNQPQHF
cdr3_nt: TGCGCCAGCAGCCAAGATGGGGCAGGGAACAATCAGCCCCAGCATTTT
cdr3_length: 16
clone_size: -
d_call: -
j_call: TRBJ1-5
v_call: TRBV4-3

cdr3_aa: CATSDLTGADEQFF
cdr3_nt: TGTGCCACCAGTGATCTGACAGGGGCGGATGAGCAGTTCTTC
cdr3_length: 14
clone_size: -
d_call: TRBD1
j_call: TRBJ2-1
v_call: TRBV24-1

cdr3_aa: CASSSSGTKETQYF
cdr3_nt: TGTGCCAGCAGTTCTAGCGGGACGAAAGAGACCCAGTACTTC
cdr3_length: 14
clone_size: -
d_call: TRBD2
j_call: TRBJ2-5
v_call: TRBV6-2/TRBV6-3

cdr3_aa: CASSQDAPGLAGVRSYNEQFF
cdr3_nt: TGCGCCAGCAGCCAAGATGCTCCCGGACTAGCGGGAGTCCGTTCCTACAATGAGCAGTTCTTC
cdr3_length: 21
clone_size: -
d_call: TRBD2
j_call: TRBJ2-1
v_call: TRBV4-3

cdr3_aa: CASSRLSGINSPLHF
cdr3_nt: TGTGCCAGCAGCCGCCTTTCAGGGATTAATTCACCCCTCCACTTT
cdr3_length: 15
clone_size: -
d_call: -
j_call: TRBJ1-6
v_call: TRBV7-6

cdr3_aa: CASRTGIANTEAFF
cdr3_nt: TGTGCCAGCAGGACAGGCATTGCGAACACTGAAGCTTTCTTT
cdr3_length: 14
clone_size: -
d_call: -
j_call: TRBJ1-1
v_call: TRBV7-2

cdr3_aa: CASSVSGRINSGNTIYF
cdr3_nt: TGTGCCAGCTCAGTATCGGGGAGGATCAACTCTGGAAACACCATATATTTT
cdr3_length: 17
clone_size: -
d_call: -
j_call: TRBJ1-3
v_call: TRBV18

cdr3_aa: CASSEAAGVTEAFF
cdr3_nt: TGTGCCAGCAGTGAAGCTGCAGGGGTCACTGAAGCTTTCTTT
cdr3_length: 14
clone_size: once
d_call: -
j_call: TRBJ1-1
v_call: TRBV2

cdr3_aa: CASSAGGERANVLTF
cdr3_nt: TGCGCCAGCAGTGCAGGGGGAGAGAGGGCCAACGTCCTGACTTTC
cdr3_length: 15
clone_size: -
d_call: TRBD1
j_call: TRBJ2-6
v_call: TRBV10-1

cdr3_aa: CASSGGQATDTQYF
cdr3_nt: TGTGCCAGCAGTGGCGGACAGGCTACAGATACGCAGTATTTT
cdr3_length: 14
clone_size: -
d_call: TRBD1
j_call: TRBJ2-3
v_call: TRBV28

cdr3_aa: CASSGRQGSSYEQYF
cdr3_nt: TGTGCCAGCAGTGGCCGACAGGGGAGCTCCTACGAGCAGTACTTC
cdr3_length: 15
clone_size: -
d_call: TRBD1
j_call: TRBJ2-7
v_call: TRBV2

cdr3_aa: CASSWGTSGGEQYF
cdr3_nt: TGTGCCAGCAGCTGGGGGACTAGCGGGGGTGAGCAGTACTTC
cdr3_length: 14
clone_size: once
d_call: TRBD2
j_call: TRBJ2-7
v_call: TRBV7-3

cdr3_aa: CASSAYDRVQGYTF
cdr3_nt: TGTGCCAGCAGCGCCTACGACAGGGTTCAGGGCTACACCTTC
cdr3_length: 14
clone_size: -
d_call: TRBD1
j_call: TRBJ1-2
v_call: TRBV7-2

cdr3_aa: CASSFATRGDTQYF
cdr3_nt: TGTGCCAGCAGCTTCGCCACCCGAGGAGATACGCAGTATTTT
cdr3_length: 14
clone_size: -
d_call: -
j_call: TRBJ2-3
v_call: TRBV11-2

cdr3_aa: CASSQVGAGYNEQFF
cdr3_nt: TGTGCCAGCAGCCAGGTAGGGGCTGGATACAATGAGCAGTTCTTC
cdr3_length: 15
clone_size: -
d_call: -
j_call: TRBJ2-1
v_call: TRBV7-9

cdr3_aa: CATGGGRGLNQPQHF
cdr3_nt: TGTGCCACCGGTGGGGGGCGAGGATTGAATCAGCCCCAGCATTTT
cdr3_length: 15
clone_size: few
d_call: -
j_call: TRBJ1-5
v_call: TRBV24-1

cdr3_aa: CASSSGQGGISFAEKLFF
cdr3_nt: TGTGCCAGCAGTTCCGGACAGGGGGGAATATCGTTCGCTGAAAAACTGTTTTTT
cdr3_length: 18
clone_size: once
d_call: TRBD1
j_call: TRBJ1-4
v_call: TRBV28

cdr3_aa: CASSSQSIPAGEEFF
cdr3_nt: TGTGCCAGCAGCTCCCAAAGTATTCCAGCGGGAGAGGAGTTCTTC
cdr3_length: 15
clone_size: -
d_call: TRBD2
j_call: TRBJ2-1
v_call: TRBV7-2

cdr3_aa: CASSLSPMPEQYF
cdr3_nt: TGTGCCAGCAGCCTAAGCCCCATGCCTGAGCAGTACTTC
cdr3_length: 13
clone_size: -
d_call: -
j_call: TRBJ2-7
v_call: TRBV12-3/TRBV12-4

cdr3_aa: CASSYSGSSNQPQHF
cdr3_nt: TGTGCCAGCAGTTACTCGGGGAGCAGCAATCAGCCCCAGCATTTT
cdr3_length: 15
clone_size: -
d_call: -
j_call: TRBJ1-5
v_call: TRBV6-6

cdr3_aa: CASSVQGGSNTGELFF
cdr3_nt: TGTGCCAGCAGCGTACAGGGGGGTTCGAACACCGGGGAGCTGTTTTTT
cdr3_length: 16
clone_size: -
d_call: -
j_call: TRBJ2-2
v_call: TRBV9

cdr3_aa: CASSSLGTGRFF
cdr3_nt: TGTGCCAGTAGTTCCTTAGGGACAGGGAGGTTCTTC
cdr3_length: 12
clone_size: -
d_call: TRBD1
j_call: TRBJ2-1
v_call: TRBV19

cdr3_aa: CASRGLAGADNEQFF
cdr3_nt: TGTGCCAGCAGGGGGCTAGCGGGAGCCGACAATGAGCAGTTCTTC
cdr3_length: 15
clone_size: -
d_call: TRBD2
j_call: TRBJ2-1
v_call: TRBV6-5

cdr3_aa: CASSLDLQGGDEKLFF
cdr3_nt: TGTGCCAGCAGCCTAGATTTACAGGGTGGGGATGAAAAACTGTTTTTT
cdr3_length: 16
clone_size: -
d_call: -
j_call: TRBJ1-4
v_call: TRBV7-6

cdr3_aa: CASSEADGRTSGAQHF
cdr3_nt: TGTGCCAGCAGTGAGGCGGATGGCAGGACGTCAGGGGCCCAGCATTTT
cdr3_length: 16
clone_size: once
d_call: -
j_call: TRBJ1-5
v_call: TRBV6-1

cdr3_aa: CASSSGATYGYTF
cdr3_nt: TGTGCCAGCAGTTCAGGGGCGACCTATGGCTACACCTTC
cdr3_length: 13
clone_size: -
d_call: -
j_call: TRBJ1-2
v_call: TRBV28

cdr3_aa: CASSHPLRDDTGELFF
cdr3_nt: TGCGCCAGCAGCCACCCTTTGCGAGATGACACCGGGGAGCTGTTTTTT
cdr3_length: 16
clone_size: few
d_call: -
j_call: TRBJ2-2
v_call: TRBV4-1

cdr3_aa: CASSSPGLSRDTQYF
cdr3_nt: TGTGCCAGCAGTTCCCCGGGACTGAGCAGAGATACGCAGTATTTT
cdr3_length: 15
clone_size: -
d_call: -
j_call: TRBJ2-3
v_call: TRBV27

cdr3_aa: CASSTSNPGWYEQYF
cdr3_nt: TGTGCCAGCAGTACGTCTAATCCAGGGTGGTACGAGCAGTACTTC
cdr3_length: 15
clone_size: -
d_call: -
j_call: TRBJ2-7
v_call: TRBV6-2/TRBV6-3